This section outlines one T cell receptor beta chain sequence together with its context. Its recognized antigen is unknown. Per-base quality was not reported, and no clone a single base away is much larger than it. Spanning cysteine to phenylalanine, the CDR3 consists of 16 amino acids. Only the CDR3 DNA stays, 48 bases, in frame from base 1. V lost 3 bases and J lost 4 bases, and the count of bases not matched to a germline gene is 3. Based on the germline V gene, the CDR1 and CDR2 sequences are MNHNS and SASEGT. The data were taken from a study of cytomegalovirus exposure and HLA in healthy donors (dated by TCRdb to 2016 to 2017). Turning to the overall study: According to an earlier analysis of a few hundred of the donors, some 180 million T cells yielded some 120 million unique TCR beta sequences and more than 250 Gb of sequence data. About 300 gigabases of sequencing data and approximately 85 million unique TCR sequences were included in an early release covering around 600 HLA-typed donors. Of the 300 to 500 genotyped donors, approximately 80% were placed in the genetic ancestry cluster associated with self-reported Caucasian donors. The aim of the study was to test whether cataloging public T cell receptors could identify signatures of past pathogen exposure. The T cell repertoires of 670 or so subjects were profiled by immunosequencing and related to cytomegalovirus serostatus. In addition to the first cohort of 500 to 850 subjects, a separate validation cohort of 130 or so different subjects was used. The study combined high-throughput TCR immunosequencing, statistical association of individual TCRs with disease status, and machine learning to predict cytomegalovirus infection status. A later analysis re-examined previously published TCR beta repertoires from 500 to 700 donors and added high-resolution HLA genotyping to investigate patterns of TCR occurrence. Rather than using new phenotypic data, the later analysis identified candidate immune exposures from TCR beta sequences and from how often those sequences occurred across donors. To decide whether each TCR beta V gene segment behaved as functional or pseudogenic, an earlier analysis of over 500 of the donors relied on high-throughput TCR beta sequencing. Alongside the repertoire data, information on donor age, sex, ethnicity and CMV serostatus was compiled. A later genetic analysis took genome-wide SNP genotypes for about 65% of the 666 donors and used that subset as a discovery cohort. Every repertoire in the discovery cohort had been generated on one and the same sequencing platform. Class I and class II HLA loci were covered by the typing at four-digit resolution. Typing coverage differed by locus: A, B, C, DRB1 and DQB1 were typed in about 629-640 donors, DQA1 in approximately 520, DPA1 in approximately 610, and DPB1 in 400 to 490. Several DR-DQ haplotypes were handled as single units for association and clustering, since linkage in the cohort was strong. Across under 500 genotyped donors of the cohort, an average of about 240,000 unique TCR beta nucleotide sequences per donor were sequenced, and approximately 19% of those sequences were non-productive. Results and caveats for the whole study, not just this receptor: The 87-base-pair reads could not distinguish some IMGT-functional V segments, including TRBV6-2 and TRBV6-3, so those segments were excluded. When HLA alleles, especially DR and DQ, strongly co-occurred, TCR associations were difficult to assign to individual alleles. Only TCR beta chains were sequenced in this cohort, and the absence of alpha or paired-chain data limited detectable features. The authors suggested that the approach could potentially be extended to other disease states and immunological phenotypes. V-gene and J-gene trimming of TCR beta chains was associated with a missense DCLRE1C variant in a later genetic analysis, and the association was replicated in an independent cohort. Presence/absence analyses assumed roughly uniform sequencing depth across donors, an assumption that may not hold. A later genetic analysis reported fewer N-insertions in productive TCRs among donors in an Asian-associated ancestry cluster than the roughly 700-donor mean. In a later analysis, some 17,000 TCR beta sequences were associated with specific HLA alleles at a false discovery rate of 0.05. While some public TCRs were present in many individuals, most TCR sequences turned up only very rarely across donors. A further reported finding was that TCR beta sequences accurately predicted the HLA-A and HLA-B alleles for most subjects in the first cohort. In vitro tests confirmed that a few of the cytomegalovirus-associated TCR beta chains recognize cytomegalovirus antigens. In a later analysis, several top co-occurrence clusters were reported to appear linked to parvovirus B19, influenza, CMV and Epstein-Barr virus. Because some donors lacked HLA typing at each locus, the association tests relied only on the typed subset. Correlated functional status among segregating V segments might be attributable to linkage disequilibrium, but an unknown experimental factor could not be ruled out. In a later analysis, most CMV-associated TCR beta chains were found to appear HLA-restricted, with HLA associations seemingly driven largely by CMV exposure. Because counts were too low, seventeen rarely observed V segments, including chromosome 9 orphons, were excluded from the earlier analysis of some 590 of the donors. A group of highly shared sequence variants was considered likely to be a technical artifact of the sequencing pipeline. Broadly in line with IMGT annotations, most TCR beta V segments showed up in productive rearrangements about 90% or about 30% of the time in an earlier analysis of around 550 of the donors. A later analysis found that HLA-associated TCR beta chains were more clonally expanded and had lower generation probabilities than equally common non-associated chains. Immune exposure information for the cohort was limited to CMV serostatus. In a later analysis, the rate of TCR association differed among HLA loci, with DRB1 alleles having the most associated TCRs and HLA-C alleles having the fewest. Cytomegalovirus status was reported to be diagnosed by the classifier with high specificity and sensitivity in both the original and validation cohorts. The study gave a list of 150 to 200 TCR beta chains associated with cytomegalovirus.

The cohort consisted of approximately 670 healthy bone marrow donors. At the time of sampling, all cohort members were nominally healthy, though unrecorded immune exposures were likely present. The donor was CMV seropositive and belonged to the group of 250 to 300 seropositive cohort members. Each donor provided a peripheral blood sample, and peripheral blood mononuclear cells were used for TCR beta sequencing. The Qiagen DNeasy Blood Extraction Kit was used to extract genomic DNA from the blood cell samples. The receptor library was made with the immunoSEQ multiplex PCR assay. For the multiplex PCR, a mixture combining 60 forward primers for TCR Vbeta segments and 13 reverse primers for TCR Jbeta segments was used. A multiplex PCR assay on genomic DNA amplified the CDR3 region of rearranged TCR beta genes. Amplified TCR beta libraries were sequenced as 87-base-pair reads on the Illumina HiSeq System. In the original analysis: In a later analysis, some 80 million unique TCR beta chains were counted across the 690 or so repertoires, and roughly 11 million of these chains were shared by at least two donors. Raw reads were error-corrected and collapsed into unique sequences by a nearest-neighbor algorithm in which closely related sequences were merged to remove PCR and sequencing errors. V, D and J gene segments were assigned by aligning CDR3 sequences to IMGT reference sequences. For a sequence to be retained, a match of at least six nucleotides was required to both a V gene segment and a J gene segment. A rearrangement was called productive if the CDR3 had no stop codons and remained in frame with V and J, and every other rearrangement was called non-productive. Following IMGT convention, CDR3 was defined as the stretch from the second conserved V-encoded cysteine to the conserved J-encoded phenylalanine. The earlier analysis of about 590 of the donors excluded sequences that lacked an unambiguous match to a single V gene segment. An earlier analysis of just under 600 of the donors called V segments functional above 56.7% productive rearrangements and segregating when the between-donor standard deviation exceeded 5%. A statistical classification framework was built for diagnosing cytomegalovirus status from the catalog of TCR beta chain sequences. V and J gene assignment, in a later analysis, came from comparing TCR nucleotide sequences with IMGT/GENE-DB human TR gene sequences. Using the TCRdist pipeline, a later analysis assigned CDR3 sequences along with most-parsimonious VDJ recombination scenarios. In a later analysis, each TCR beta chain was defined by its CDR3 amino acid sequence together with its V-gene family, and reads lacking a unique V-gene family were excluded. A later analysis removed several hundred highly shared, low-generation-probability nucleotide sequences to deal with suspected cross-contamination and a sequencing artifact. For each public chain, a later analysis derived a clonal expansion index from normalized ranks of inferred template counts within each repertoire. In a later analysis, generation probabilities were computed with a VDJ recombination model fitted to out-of-frame rearrangements, and the resulting probabilities were checked against IGoR. Hypergeometric tests were used in a later analysis to score TCR-TCR, TCR-HLA and TCR-CMV co-occurrence, with a repertoire-size bias correction applied to the TCR pairs. False discovery rates were estimated in a later analysis by permuting HLA or CMV assignments 20 times. In a later analysis, co-occurring TCRs were grouped using DBSCAN, and TCRdist sequence similarity was added for clustering within HLA-allele-positive subsets. Co-occurrence clustering excluded repertoires with fewer than 30,000 or more than 120,000 public chains, plus five with anomalous nucleotide sharing. TCRdb stores this immuneACCESS table with in-frame sequences only. Part of the clones is absent; in the studies checked, under half of the shortfall reflects unresolved V genes, and no reason is known for the rest. The V and J calls and clone size come from that table; D and trimming were worked out from the DNA. Counted in this sample were 150,000 to 200,000 clones; 80% of them appeared once. The ten most abundant clones make up approximately 6.8% of the sample.

The sequence links TRBV6-1 to TRBJ2-6; 10 junctional bases match TRBD1. This clonotype was sampled from a young man in good health and CMV-seropositive. The specimen sequenced was PBMCs. The CDR3 region reads CASSEGQGIGANVLTF. The nucleotide sequence reads TGTGCCAGCAGTGAGGGACAGGGGATCGGGGCCAACGTCCTGACTTTC.